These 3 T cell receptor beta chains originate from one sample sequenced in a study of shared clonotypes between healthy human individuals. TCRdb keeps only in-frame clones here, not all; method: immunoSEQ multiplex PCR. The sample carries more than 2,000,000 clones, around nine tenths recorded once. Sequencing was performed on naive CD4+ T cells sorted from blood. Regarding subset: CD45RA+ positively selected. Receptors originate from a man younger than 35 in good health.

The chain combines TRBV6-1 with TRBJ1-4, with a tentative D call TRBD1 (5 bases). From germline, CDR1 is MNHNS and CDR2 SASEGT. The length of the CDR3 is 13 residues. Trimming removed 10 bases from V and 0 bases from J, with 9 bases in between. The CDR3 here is CAIEGPTNEKLFF. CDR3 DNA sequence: TGTGCCATCGAGGGGCCAACTAATGAAAAACTGTTTTTT.

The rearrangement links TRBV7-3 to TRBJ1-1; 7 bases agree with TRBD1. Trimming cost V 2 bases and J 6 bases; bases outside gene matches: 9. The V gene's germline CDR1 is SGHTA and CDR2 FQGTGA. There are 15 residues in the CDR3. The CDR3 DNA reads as TGTGCCAGCAGCTTAGGGCCAGGGGGGAATGCTGAAGCTTTCTTT. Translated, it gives CASSLGPGGNAEAFF.

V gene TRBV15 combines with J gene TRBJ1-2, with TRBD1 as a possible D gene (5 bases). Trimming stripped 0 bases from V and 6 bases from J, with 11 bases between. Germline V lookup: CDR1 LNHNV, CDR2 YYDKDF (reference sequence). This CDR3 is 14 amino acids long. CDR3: CATSRDGDRDGYTF. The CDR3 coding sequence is TGTGCCACCAGCAGAGACGGGGACCGCGATGGCTACACCTTC.